This is a list of T cell receptor beta chains from one sample in a study of shared T cell receptors in the human thymus. Libraries were prepared by immunoSEQ multiplex PCR; TCRdb keeps only in-frame clonotypes and omits some of them. The table lists about 500,000 clones, approximately 80% of them singletons, with around 0.013% in the top ten. These sequences were also reported in another study, on human thymus T cells.

The sequenced sample consisted of thymocytes. These TCRs come from a boy younger than two with a congenital heart defect. CDR3s include the opening cysteine and the closing phenylalanine or tryptophan. D genes are given only for firm matches. Not all rows give a size; the values are once, few, many and, for expanded clones, a class.

J,D,size,V,DNA,CDR3
TRBJ2-7,NA,once,TRBV6-5,TGTGCCAGCAACCTAGGACTGGATGTCGGGGAGCAGTACTTC,CASNLGLDVGEQYF
TRBJ2-1,TRBD2,NA,TRBV11-3,TGTGCCAGCAGCTTAGAGGGGACTAGCGGTAGGTACAATGAGCAGTTCTTC,CASSLEGTSGRYNEQFF
TRBJ1-1,TRBD1,NA,TRBV5-6,TGTGCCAGCAGCAAACCTCCGGGACAGGGGAAGAACACTGAAGCTTTCTTT,CASSKPPGQGKNTEAFF
TRBJ1-2,TRBD1,NA,TRBV6-1,TGTGCCAGCAGTGAAGCGGGACAGAACTATGGCTACACCTTC,CASSEAGQNYGYTF
TRBJ2-7,TRBD1,NA,TRBV9,TGTGCCAGCAGCGTAGGCGGTCAGGGGGCCCTCGAGCAGTACTTC,CASSVGGQGALEQYF
TRBJ2-3,NA,NA,TRBV5-1,TGCGCCAGCAGCCCCAGGCCGACCCGTCCCGAGGATACGCAGTATTTT,CASSPRPTRPEDTQYF
TRBJ2-7,NA,NA,TRBV7-6,TGTGCCAGCAGCTTAGCGCTATTGGACGAGCAGTACTTC,CASSLALLDEQYF
TRBJ2-7,TRBD2,few,TRBV18,TGTGCCAGCTCACTGAGGGAGCGGGGATGTTACGAGCAGTACTTC,CASSLRERGCYEQYF
TRBJ2-7,TRBD1,NA,TRBV4-3,TGCGCCAGCAGCCCCAGTCCCGGGACAGGGGGAGAGCAGTACTTC,CASSPSPGTGGEQYF
TRBJ2-2,NA,NA,TRBV1,TGCACCAGCAGCCAAGGTGGACTAGCGGGAACCGGGGAGCTGTTTTTT,CTSSQGGLAGTGELFF
TRBJ2-7,TRBD1,NA,TRBV30,TGTGCCTGGAGTGTAGGGGGACAGGGGGCCTACGAGCAGTACTTC,CAWSVGGQGAYEQYF
TRBJ2-1,TRBD2,few,TRBV5-8,TGTGCCAGCAGCTTCCCGACTAGCGGGAGTATAGGTGAGCAGTTCTTC,CASSFPTSGSIGEQFF
TRBJ2-3,TRBD2,NA,TRBV13,TGTGCCAGCAGCCTTCTCCCAGATAGCGGGAGGGCCGTTAGGGGGGCATATACGCAGTATTTT,CASSLLPDSGRAVRGAYTQYF
TRBJ1-3,NA,NA,TRBV28,TGTGCCAGCAGGACACGACGGAACTCTGGAAACACCATATATTTT,CASRTRRNSGNTIYF
TRBJ2-5,NA,NA,TRBV5-1,TGCGCCAGCAGCTTGGGGGGGACATCAAGGGAGACCCAGTACTTC,CASSLGGTSRETQYF